Listed below are T cell receptor beta chains from one sample, sequenced in a study of blood T cell repertoires in COVID-19. The table came from immunoSEQ multiplex PCR; TCRdb's copy has only in-frame clones and leaves some out. The repertoire includes about 300,000 clones, around 89% of them detected once, and just under 7% sits in the top ten. The sequenced sample was peripheral blood. The receptor source for this set is a woman younger than 45 who had recovered from COVID-19. CDR3s include the opening cysteine and the closing phenylalanine or tryptophan.

TRBV28	TRBJ2-2	CASSLSGSISGELFF
TRBV3-1/TRBV3-2	TRBJ2-7	CASSQDSLAGSNEQYF
TRBV5-6	TRBJ1-2	CASSLVGQSYGYTF
TRBV18	TRBJ2-7	CASSPTADYEQYF
TRBV18	TRBJ1-2	CASSPQQVGGYGYTF
TRBV6-6	TRBJ1-5	CASSYTTTQPQHF
TRBV30	TRBJ2-7	CAWKLGTYEQYF
TRBV7-8	TRBJ2-1	CASSFLSGSYNEQFF
TRBV9	TRBJ2-1	CASSALAQAGEQFF
TRBV19	TRBJ1-1	CASIDTGVLNTEAFF
TRBV7-6	TRBJ1-6	CASSLASGYDSPLHF
TRBV7-2	TRBJ2-3	CASSSGTYSTDTQYF
TRBV11-1	TRBJ2-7	CASSLELTGTGNEQYF
TRBV10-3	TRBJ1-2	CAISESIGQGNYGYTF
TRBV2	TRBJ2-7	CASADRGLTYEQYF
TRBV4-1	TRBJ1-6	CASSQDADRGTNSPLHF
TRBV3-1/TRBV3-2	TRBJ2-2	CASSRGGTGELFF
TRBV5-1	TRBJ2-1	CASTQLAFSYNEQFF
TRBV15	TRBJ1-6	CATSREDREGSPLHF
TRBV7-2	TRBJ2-5	CASKRGGAETQYF
TRBV29-1	TRBJ1-3	CSISGTMGNTIYF
TRBV4-3	TRBJ1-2	CASSQDRRQGDGYTF